Presented here are 8 T cell receptor beta chains from one specimen sequenced in a study of glioma-infiltrating T cells. Using RNA template, CDR3s of TCR alpha and beta were amplified with iRepertoire arm-PCR. TCRdb itself ran the multiplex PCR reads through MiXCR, one entry per CDR3 protein. The data hold around 120,000 distinct CDR3 sequences, with under 30% observed a single time. The sequencing sample was made of glioma tissue, nonneoplastic brain tissue, or PBMCs (not recorded which). These receptors came from a human donor with low-grade glioma or glioblastoma, undergoing nonglioma brain surgery, or in good health (not recorded which).

This clonotype occurred many times. The V and J genes are TRBV3-1 and TRBJ2-1; weak D call: TRBD2 (6 bases). Looked up from germline, CDR1 is LGHDT and CDR2 is YNNKEL (reference sequence). CDR3 length: 13 residues. V dropped 5 bases and J dropped 4 bases, with 9 bases sitting between them. The CDR3 DNA is TGTGCCAGCAGCGGGGGGATATACAATGAGCAGTTCTTC. Protein sequence: CASSGGIYNEQFF.

The CDR3 region is CASMEDINQPQHF. For the CDR3, the DNA is TGTGCCAGCATGGAAGATATCAATCAGCCCCAGCATTTT. The chain links TRBV2 to TRBJ1-5; no reliable D call. Germline V gives CDR1 SNHLY, CDR2 FYNNEI. The V end was cut by 7 bases, the J end by 3 bases, with 10 bases between. The CDR3 has 13 amino acids.

Concerning this clonotype itself: A read error may account for a junction end that differs from germline. The chain joins TRBV6-1 to TRBJ1-1; D remains ambiguous. Germline loops: CDR1 MNHNS, CDR2 SASEGT. This CDR3 comprises 15 residues. The CDR3 coding sequence is TGTGCCAATAGGAAGACACGAAGTACCGACACTGGAGCTTTCTTT. Translation: CANRKTRSTDTGAFF.

This clonotype was observed at least ten times. This chain links TRBV27 with TRBJ2-3; D is undetermined. The CDR3 length is 15 residues. The ends were cut back, 5 bases at V and 0 bases at J, with 12 bases in the middle. Germline V gives CDR1 MNHEY, CDR2 SMNVEV (reference sequence). The CDR3 sequence: CASSRSDPSTDTQYF. Here the CDR3 DNA reads TGTGCCAGCAGTCGATCGGACCCTAGCACAGATACGCAGTATTTT.

V usage is TRBV12-5 and J usage is TRBJ1-3, with no clear D. V dropped 7 bases and J dropped 0 bases, with 16 bases sitting between them. This CDR3 is built from 16 residues. Germline V gene lookup returns CDR1 LGHNT and CDR2 FRNRAP. The CDR3 spells CASAASPRFSGNTIYF. CDR3 bases: TGTGCTAGTGCTGCGTCCCCTCGATTCTCTGGAAACACCATATATTTT.

In its sample, this clonotype was seen many times. V usage is TRBV20-1 and J usage is TRBJ1-1; no reliable D call. V was pared by 5 bases and J by 9 bases, with 22 bases between. Germline lookup yields CDR1 DFQATT and CDR2 SNEGSKA (reference sequence). This CDR3 contains 14 residues. The CDR3 region is CSASVLGRQSKAFF. In DNA form, the CDR3 reads TGCAGTGCTTCCGTGTTGGGTCGCCAGTCTAAAGCTTTCTTT.

The chain employs TRBV18 and TRBJ2-5, with D maybe TRBD1 (6 bases). CDR1 and CDR2 (germline): KGHSH, LQKENI. This CDR3 region has 18 residues. Trimming pared 0 bases from V and 0 bases from J, leaving 17 bases between. CDR3 coding DNA: TGTGCCAGCTCACCACCGACAGGAAACCTCTTCCACCAAGAGACCCAGTACTTC. It yields the protein CASSPPTGNLFHQETQYF.

As regards this clonotype: A junction end diverges from the germline sequence, so it may reflect a read error. The chain is built from TRBV25-1 and TRBJ1-1, with D uncertain. Germline lookup yields CDR1 MGHDK and CDR2 SYGVNS. The CDR3 spans 14 residues. The CDR3 DNA reads TGTACCAGCAGTGAACGCCAGTTGAACACTGAAGCTTTCTTT. The encoded protein is CTSSERQLNTEAFF.